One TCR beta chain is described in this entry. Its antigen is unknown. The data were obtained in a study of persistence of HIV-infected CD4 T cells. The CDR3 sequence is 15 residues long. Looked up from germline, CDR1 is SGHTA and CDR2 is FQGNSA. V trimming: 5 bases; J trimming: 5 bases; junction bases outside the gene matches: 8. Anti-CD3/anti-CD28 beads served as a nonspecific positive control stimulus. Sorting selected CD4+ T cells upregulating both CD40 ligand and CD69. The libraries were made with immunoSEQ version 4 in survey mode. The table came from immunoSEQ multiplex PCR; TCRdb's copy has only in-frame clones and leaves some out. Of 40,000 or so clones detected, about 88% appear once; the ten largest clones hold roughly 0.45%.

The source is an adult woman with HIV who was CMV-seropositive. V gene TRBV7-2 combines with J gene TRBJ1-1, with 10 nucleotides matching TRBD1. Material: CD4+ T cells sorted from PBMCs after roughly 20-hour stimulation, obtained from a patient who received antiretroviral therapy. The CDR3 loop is CASSTRQGARTEAFF. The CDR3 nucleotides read TGTGCCAGCAGCACACGACAGGGGGCACGAACTGAAGCTTTCTTT. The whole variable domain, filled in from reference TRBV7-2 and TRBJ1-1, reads GAGVSQSPSNKVTEKGKDVELRCDPISGHTALYWYRQSLGQGLEFLIYFQGNSAPDKSGLPSDRFSAERTGGSVSTLTIQRTQQEDSAVYLCASSTRQGARTEAFFGQGTRLTVV.